A single T cell receptor beta chain is shown here with its context. Its target is not known. TCRdb's table, derived via immunoSEQ multiplex PCR, lists solely in-frame clones and lacks some. The data contain 150,000 to 200,000 clones, roughly 91% of them seen just once; the ten biggest clones take up around 4.4%. The sample is drawn from a study of cytomegalovirus exposure and HLA in healthy donors. Overall study results and limits: Most TCRs appeared rarely, but some public TCRs recurred in many donors.

The sample consisted of PBMCs. This TCR came from a man aged 18-30 years in good health and CMV-seropositive.

DNA for the CDR3: TGTGCCAGCAGCGCGACAGGGACCACTGAGCAGTTCTTC. It encodes CASSATGTTEQFF. This chain links TRBV6-1 with TRBJ2-1; 7 nucleotides agree with TRBD1. Germline V lookup: CDR1 MNHNS, CDR2 SASEGT. The CDR3 runs to 13 residues. V lost 6 bases, J lost 9 bases, and 8 bases stayed unmatched.